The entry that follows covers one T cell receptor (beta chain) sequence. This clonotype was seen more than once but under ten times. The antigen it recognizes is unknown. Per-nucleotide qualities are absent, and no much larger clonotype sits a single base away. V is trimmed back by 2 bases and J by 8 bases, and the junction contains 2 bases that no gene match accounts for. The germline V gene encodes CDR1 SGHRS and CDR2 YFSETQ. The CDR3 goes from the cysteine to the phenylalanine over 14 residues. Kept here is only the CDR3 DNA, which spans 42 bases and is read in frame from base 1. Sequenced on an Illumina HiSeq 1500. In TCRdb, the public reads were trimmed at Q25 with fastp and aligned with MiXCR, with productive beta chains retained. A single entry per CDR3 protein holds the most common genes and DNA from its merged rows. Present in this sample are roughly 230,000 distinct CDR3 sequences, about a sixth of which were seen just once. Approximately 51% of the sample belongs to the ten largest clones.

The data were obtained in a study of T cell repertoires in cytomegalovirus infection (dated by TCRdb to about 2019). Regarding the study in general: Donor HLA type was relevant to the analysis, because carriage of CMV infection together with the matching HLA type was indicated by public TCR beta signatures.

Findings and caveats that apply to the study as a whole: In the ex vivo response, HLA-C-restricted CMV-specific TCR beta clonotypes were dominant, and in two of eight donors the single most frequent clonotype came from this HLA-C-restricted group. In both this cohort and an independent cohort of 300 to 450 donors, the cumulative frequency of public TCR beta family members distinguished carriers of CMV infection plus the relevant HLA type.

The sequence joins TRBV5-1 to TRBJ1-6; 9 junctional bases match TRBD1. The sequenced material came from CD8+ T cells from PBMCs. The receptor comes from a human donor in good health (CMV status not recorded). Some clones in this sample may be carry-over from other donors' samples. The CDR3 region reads CASSLTGGDSPLHF. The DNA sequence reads TGCGCCAGCAGCTTAACAGGGGGCGATTCACCCCTCCACTTT.